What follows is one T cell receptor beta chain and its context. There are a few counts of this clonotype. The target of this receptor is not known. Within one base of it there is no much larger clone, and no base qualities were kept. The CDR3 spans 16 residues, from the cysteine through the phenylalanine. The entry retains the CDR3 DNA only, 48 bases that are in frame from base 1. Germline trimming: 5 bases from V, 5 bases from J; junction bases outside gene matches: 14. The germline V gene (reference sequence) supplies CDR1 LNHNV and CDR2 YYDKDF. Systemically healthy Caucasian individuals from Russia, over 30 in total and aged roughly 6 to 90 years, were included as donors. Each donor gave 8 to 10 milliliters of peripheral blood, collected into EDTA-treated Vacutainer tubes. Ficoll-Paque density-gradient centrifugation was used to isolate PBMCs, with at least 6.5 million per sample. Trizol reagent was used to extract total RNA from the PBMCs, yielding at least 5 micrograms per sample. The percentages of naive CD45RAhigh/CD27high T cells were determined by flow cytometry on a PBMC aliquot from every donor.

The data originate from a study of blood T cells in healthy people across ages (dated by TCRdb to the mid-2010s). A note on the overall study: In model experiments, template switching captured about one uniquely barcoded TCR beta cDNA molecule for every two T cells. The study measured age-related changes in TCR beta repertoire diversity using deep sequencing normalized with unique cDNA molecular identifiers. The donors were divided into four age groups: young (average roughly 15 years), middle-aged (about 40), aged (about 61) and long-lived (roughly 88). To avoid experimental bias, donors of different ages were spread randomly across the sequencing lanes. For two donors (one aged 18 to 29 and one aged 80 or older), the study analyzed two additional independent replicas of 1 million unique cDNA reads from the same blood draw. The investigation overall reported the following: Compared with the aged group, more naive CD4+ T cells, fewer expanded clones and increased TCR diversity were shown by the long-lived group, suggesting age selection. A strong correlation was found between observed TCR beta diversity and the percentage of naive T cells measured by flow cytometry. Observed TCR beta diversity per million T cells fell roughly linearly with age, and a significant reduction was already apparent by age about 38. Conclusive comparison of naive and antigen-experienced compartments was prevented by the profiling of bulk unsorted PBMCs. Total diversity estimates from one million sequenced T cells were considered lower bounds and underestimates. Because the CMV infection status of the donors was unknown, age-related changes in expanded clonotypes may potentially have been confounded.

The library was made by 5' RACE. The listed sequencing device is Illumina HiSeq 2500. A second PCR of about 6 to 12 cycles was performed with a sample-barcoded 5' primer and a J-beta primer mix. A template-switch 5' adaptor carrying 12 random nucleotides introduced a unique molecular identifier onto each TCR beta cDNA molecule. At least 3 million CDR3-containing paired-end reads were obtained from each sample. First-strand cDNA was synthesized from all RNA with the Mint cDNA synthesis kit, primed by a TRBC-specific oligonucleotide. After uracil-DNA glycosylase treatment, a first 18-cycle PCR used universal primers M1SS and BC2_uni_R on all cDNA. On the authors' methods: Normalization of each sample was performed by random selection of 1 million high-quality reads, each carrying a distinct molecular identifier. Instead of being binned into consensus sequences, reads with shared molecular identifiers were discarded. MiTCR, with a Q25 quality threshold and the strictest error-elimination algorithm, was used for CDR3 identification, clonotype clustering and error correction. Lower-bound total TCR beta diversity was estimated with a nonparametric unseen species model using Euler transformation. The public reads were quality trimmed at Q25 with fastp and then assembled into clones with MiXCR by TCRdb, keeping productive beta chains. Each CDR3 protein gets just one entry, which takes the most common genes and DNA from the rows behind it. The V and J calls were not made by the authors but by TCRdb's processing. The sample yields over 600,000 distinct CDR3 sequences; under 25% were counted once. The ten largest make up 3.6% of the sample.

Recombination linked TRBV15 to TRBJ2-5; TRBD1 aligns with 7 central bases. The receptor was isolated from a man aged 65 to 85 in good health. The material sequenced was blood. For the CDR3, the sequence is CATSVIATGIVETQYF. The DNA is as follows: TGTGCCACCAGCGTAATCGCGACAGGGATTGTGGAGACCCAGTACTTC.